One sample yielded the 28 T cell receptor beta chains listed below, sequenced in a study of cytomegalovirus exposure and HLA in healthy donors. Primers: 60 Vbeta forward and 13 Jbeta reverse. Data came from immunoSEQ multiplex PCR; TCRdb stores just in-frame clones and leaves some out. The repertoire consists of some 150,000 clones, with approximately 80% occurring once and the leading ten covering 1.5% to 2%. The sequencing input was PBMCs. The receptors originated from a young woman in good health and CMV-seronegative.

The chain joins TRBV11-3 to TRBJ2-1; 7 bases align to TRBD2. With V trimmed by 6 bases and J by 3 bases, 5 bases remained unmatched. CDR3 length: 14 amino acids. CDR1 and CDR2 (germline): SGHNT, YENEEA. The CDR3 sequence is CASSLGGIYNEQFF. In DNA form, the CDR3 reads TGTGCCAGCAGTCTCGGGGGGATCTACAATGAGCAGTTCTTC.

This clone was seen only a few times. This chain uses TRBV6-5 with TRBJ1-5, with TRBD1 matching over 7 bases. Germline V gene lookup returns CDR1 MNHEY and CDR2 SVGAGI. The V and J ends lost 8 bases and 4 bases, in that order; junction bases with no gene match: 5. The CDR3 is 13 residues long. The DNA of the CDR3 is TGTGCCAGCGGGACAGAGGGTAATCAGCCCCAGCATTTT. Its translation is CASGTEGNQPQHF.

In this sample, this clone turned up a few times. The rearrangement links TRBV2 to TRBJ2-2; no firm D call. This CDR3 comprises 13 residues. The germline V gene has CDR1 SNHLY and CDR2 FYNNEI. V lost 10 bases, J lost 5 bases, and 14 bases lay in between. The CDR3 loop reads CATQAEETGELFF. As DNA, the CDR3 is TGTGCCACTCAGGCAGAAGAAACCGGGGAGCTGTTTTTT.

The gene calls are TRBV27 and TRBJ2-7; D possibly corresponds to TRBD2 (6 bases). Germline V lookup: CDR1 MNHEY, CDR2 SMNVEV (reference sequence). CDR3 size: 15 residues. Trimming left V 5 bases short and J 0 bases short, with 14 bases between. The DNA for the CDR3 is TGTGCCAGCAGTCACTTCCCGGGACTCTCCTACGAGCAGTACTTC. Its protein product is CASSHFPGLSYEQYF.

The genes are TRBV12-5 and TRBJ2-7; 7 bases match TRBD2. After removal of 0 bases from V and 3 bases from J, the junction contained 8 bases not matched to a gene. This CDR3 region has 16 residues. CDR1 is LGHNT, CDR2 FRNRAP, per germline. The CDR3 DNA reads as TGTGCTAGTGGTTTGGTACTAAGGACTAGGGGCTACGAGCAGTACTTC. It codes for CASGLVLRTRGYEQYF.

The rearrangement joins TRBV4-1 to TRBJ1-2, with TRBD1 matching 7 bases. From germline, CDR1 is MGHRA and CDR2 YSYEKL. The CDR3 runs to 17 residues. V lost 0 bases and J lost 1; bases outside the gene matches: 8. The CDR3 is CASSQDDRVFNNYGYTF. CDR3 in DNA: TGCGCCAGCAGCCAAGACGACAGGGTCTTTAATAACTATGGCTACACCTTC.

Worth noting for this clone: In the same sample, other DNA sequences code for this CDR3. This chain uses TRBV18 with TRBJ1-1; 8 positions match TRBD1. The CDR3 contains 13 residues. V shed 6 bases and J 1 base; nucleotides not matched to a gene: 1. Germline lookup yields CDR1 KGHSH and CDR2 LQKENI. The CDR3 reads CASSGQANTEAFF. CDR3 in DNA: TGTGCCAGCTCGGGACAGGCGAACACTGAAGCTTTCTTT.

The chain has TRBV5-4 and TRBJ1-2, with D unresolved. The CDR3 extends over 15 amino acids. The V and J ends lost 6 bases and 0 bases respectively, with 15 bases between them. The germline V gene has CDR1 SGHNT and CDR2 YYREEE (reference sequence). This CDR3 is CASTPYGRANYGYTF. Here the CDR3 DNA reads TGTGCCAGCACCCCCTATGGGAGGGCTAACTATGGCTACACCTTC. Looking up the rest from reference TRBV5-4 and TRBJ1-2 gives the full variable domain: ETGVTQSPTHLIKTRGQQVTLRCSSQSGHNTVSWYQQALGQGPQFIFQYYREEENGRGNFPPRFSGLQFPNYSSELNVNALELDDSALYLCASTPYGRANYGYTFGSGTRLTVV.

This CDR3 is CASSPHGARGRYEQYF. The DNA for the CDR3 is TGTGCCAGCAGTCCTCACGGGGCGCGGGGACGATACGAGCAGTACTTC. The chain joins TRBV27 to TRBJ2-7, with D possibly TRBD2 on 6 matching bases. This CDR3 is built from 16 residues. V was trimmed by 5 bases and J by 4 bases, leaving 21 bases between them. CDR1 is MNHEY, CDR2 SMNVEV, per germline (reference sequence).

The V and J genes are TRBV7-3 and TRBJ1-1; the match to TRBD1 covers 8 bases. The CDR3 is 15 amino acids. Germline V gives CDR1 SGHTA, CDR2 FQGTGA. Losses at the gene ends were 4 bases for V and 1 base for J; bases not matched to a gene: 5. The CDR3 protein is CASSSRTGPNTEAFF. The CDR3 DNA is TGTGCCAGCAGCTCCCGGACAGGGCCGAACACTGAAGCTTTCTTT.

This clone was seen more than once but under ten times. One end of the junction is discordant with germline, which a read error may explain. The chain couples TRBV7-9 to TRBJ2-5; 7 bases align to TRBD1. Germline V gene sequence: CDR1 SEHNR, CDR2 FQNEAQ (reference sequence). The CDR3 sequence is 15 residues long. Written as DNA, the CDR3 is TGTTCCAGCAGCTTAGCGACGGGACAGAAAGAGACCCAGTACTTC. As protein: CSSSLATGQKETQYF.

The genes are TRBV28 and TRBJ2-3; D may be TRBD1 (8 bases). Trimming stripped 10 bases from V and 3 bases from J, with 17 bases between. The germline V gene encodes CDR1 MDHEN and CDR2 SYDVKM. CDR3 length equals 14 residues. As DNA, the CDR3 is TGTGCCACCAAGACAGGGGAGGGTACAGATACGCAGTATTTT. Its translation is CATKTGEGTDTQYF.

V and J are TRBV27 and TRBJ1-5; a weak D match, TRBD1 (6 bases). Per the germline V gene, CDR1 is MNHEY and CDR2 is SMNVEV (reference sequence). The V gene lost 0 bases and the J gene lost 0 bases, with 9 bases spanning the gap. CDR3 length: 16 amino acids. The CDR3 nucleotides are TGTGCCAGCAGTTTATCTGCAGGGGTTAGCAATCAGCCCCAGCATTTT. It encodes CASSLSAGVSNQPQHF.

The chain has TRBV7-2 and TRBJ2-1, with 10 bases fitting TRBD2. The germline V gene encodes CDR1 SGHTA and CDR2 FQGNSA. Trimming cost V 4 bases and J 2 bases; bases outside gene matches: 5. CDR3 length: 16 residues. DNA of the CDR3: TGTGCCAGCAGCTCCCTAAGCGGGGGGGCCTACAATGAGCAGTTCTTC. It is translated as CASSSLSGGAYNEQFF. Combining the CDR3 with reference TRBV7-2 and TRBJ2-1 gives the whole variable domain GAGVSQSPSNKVTEKGKDVELRCDPISGHTALYWYRQSLGQGLEFLIYFQGNSAPDKSGLPSDRFSAERTGGSVSTLTIQRTQQEDSAVYLCASSSLSGGAYNEQFFGPGTRLTVL.

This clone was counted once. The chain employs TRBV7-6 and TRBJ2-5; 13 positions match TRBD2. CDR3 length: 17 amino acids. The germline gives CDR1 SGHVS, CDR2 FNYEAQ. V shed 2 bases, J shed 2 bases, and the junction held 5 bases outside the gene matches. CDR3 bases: TGTGCCAGCAGCTTACCTCTGACTAGCGGGAGGCAAGAGACCCAGTACTTC. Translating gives CASSLPLTSGRQETQYF.

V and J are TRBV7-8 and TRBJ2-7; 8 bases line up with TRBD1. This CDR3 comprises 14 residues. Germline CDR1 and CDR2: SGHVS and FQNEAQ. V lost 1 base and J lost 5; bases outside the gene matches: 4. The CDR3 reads CASSLDRGTNEQYF. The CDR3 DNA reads TGTGCCAGCAGCTTAGACAGGGGGACGAACGAGCAGTACTTC.

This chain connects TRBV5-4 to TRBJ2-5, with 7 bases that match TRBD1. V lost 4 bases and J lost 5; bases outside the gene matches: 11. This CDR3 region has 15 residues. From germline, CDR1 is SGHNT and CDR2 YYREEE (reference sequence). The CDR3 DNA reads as TGTGCCAGCAGCGTGACAGGGATTCGCTTGGAGACCCAGTACTTC. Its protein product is CASSVTGIRLETQYF.

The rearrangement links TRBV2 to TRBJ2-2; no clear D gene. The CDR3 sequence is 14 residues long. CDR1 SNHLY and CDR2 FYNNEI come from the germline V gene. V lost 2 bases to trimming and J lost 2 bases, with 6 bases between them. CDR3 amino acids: CASSETTNTGELFF. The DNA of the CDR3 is TGTGCCAGCAGTGAAACGACTAACACCGGGGAGCTGTTTTTT.

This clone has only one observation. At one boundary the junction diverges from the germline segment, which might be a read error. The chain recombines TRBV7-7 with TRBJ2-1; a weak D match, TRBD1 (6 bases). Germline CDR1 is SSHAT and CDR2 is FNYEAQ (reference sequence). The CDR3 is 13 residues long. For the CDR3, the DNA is TGTGCTAGCAGCCCGGACAGATACAATGAGCAGTTCTTC. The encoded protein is CASSPDRYNEQFF.

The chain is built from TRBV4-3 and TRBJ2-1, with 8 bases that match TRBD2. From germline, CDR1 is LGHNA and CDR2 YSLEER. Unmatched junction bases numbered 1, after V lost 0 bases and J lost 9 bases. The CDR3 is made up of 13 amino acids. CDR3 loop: CASSQDSGTEQFF. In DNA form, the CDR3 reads TGCGCCAGCAGCCAAGATAGCGGGACTGAGCAGTTCTTC.

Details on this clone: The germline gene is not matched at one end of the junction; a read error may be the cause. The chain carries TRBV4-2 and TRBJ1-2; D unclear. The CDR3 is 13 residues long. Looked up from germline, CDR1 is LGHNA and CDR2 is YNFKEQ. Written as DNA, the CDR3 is TGTGCCAGCAGCCAAGATGTGGGAGATGGCTACCCCTTC. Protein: CASSQDVGDGYPF.

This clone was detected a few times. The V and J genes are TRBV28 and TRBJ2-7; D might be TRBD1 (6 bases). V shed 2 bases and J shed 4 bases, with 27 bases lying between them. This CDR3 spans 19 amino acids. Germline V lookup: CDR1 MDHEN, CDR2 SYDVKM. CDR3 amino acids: CASSLPLTGPPGQGYEQYF. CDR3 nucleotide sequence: TGTGCCAGCAGTTTACCATTAACAGGGCCCCCAGGGCAGGGATACGAGCAGTACTTC.

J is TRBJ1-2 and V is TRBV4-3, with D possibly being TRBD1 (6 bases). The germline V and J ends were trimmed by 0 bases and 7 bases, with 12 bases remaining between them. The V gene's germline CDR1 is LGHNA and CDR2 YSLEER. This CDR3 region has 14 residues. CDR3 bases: TGCGCCAGCAGCCAAGATCCGGGGGGCTTTGGCTACACCTTC. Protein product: CASSQDPGGFGYTF.

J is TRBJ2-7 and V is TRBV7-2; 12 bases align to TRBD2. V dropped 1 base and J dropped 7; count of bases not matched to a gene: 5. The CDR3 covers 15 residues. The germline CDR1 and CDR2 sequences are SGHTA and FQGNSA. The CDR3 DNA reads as TGTGCCAGCAGCTTAGGACTAGCGGGAGCGGATGAGCAGTACTTC. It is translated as CASSLGLAGADEQYF.

The CDR3 loop reads CASSPPQGEQETQYF. In DNA form, the CDR3 reads TGTGCCAGCTCACCACCCCAGGGGGAGCAAGAGACCCAGTACTTC. The chain combines TRBV18 with TRBJ2-5; 7 nucleotides agree with TRBD1. CDR1 KGHSH and CDR2 LQKENI come from the germline V gene. This CDR3 has 15 residues. V gave up 0 bases and J gave up 2 bases; unmatched junction bases: 3.

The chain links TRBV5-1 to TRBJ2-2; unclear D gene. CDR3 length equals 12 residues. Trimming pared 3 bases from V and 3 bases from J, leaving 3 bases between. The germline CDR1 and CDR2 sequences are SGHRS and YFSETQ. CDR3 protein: CASSSDTGELFF. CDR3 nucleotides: TGCGCCAGCAGCTCCGACACCGGGGAGCTGTTTTTT.

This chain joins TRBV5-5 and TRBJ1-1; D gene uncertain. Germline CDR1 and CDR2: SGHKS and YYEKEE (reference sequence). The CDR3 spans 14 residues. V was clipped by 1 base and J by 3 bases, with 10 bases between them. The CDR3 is CASSLTAGYTEAFF. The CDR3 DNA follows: TGTGCCAGCAGCTTGACCGCGGGGTACACTGAAGCTTTCTTT.

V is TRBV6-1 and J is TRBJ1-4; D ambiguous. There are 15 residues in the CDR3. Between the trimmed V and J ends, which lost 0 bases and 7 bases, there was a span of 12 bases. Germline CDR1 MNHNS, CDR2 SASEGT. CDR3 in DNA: TGTGCCAGCAGTGAAGCATTTATATCGGGTGAAAAACTGTTTTTT. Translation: CASSEAFISGEKLFF.